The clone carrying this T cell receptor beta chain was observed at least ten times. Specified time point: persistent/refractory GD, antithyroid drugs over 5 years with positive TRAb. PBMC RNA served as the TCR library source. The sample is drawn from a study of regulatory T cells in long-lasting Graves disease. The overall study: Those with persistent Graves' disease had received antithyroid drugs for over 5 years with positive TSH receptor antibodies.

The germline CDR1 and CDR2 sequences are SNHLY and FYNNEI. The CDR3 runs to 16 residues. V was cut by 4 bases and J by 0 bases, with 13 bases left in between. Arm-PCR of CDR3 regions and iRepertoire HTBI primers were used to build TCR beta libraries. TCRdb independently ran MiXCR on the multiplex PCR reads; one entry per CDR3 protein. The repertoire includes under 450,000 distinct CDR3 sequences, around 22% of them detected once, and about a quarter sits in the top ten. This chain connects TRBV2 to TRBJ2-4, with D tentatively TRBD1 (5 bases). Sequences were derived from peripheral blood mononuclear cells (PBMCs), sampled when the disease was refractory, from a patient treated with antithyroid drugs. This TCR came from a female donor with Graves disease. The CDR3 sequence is CASSGGHFLAKNIQYF. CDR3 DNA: TGTGCCAGCAGTGGCGGACATTTCCTAGCCAAAAACATTCAGTACTTC.